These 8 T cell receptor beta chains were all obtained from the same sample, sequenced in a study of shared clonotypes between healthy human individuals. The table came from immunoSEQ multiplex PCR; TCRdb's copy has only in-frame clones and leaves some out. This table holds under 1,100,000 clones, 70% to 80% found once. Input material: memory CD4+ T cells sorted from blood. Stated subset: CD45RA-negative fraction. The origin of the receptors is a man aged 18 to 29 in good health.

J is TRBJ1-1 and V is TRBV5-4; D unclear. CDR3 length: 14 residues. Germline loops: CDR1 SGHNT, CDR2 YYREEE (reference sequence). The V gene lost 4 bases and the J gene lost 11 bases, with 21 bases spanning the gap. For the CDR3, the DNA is TGTGCCAGCAGCATCGATGGCGGAGTAGCTGTGGCTTTCTTT. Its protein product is CASSIDGGVAVAFF.

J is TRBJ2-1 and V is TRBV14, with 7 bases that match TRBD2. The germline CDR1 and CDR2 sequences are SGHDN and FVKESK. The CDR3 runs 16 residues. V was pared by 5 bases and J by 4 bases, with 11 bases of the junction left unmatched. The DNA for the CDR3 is TGTGCCAGCAGCAAGACCGCGGGACTACTATACAATGAGCAGTTCTTC. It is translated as CASSKTAGLLYNEQFF. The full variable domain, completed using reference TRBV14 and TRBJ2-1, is EAGVTQFPSHSVIEKGQTVTLRCDPISGHDNLYWYRRVMGKEIKFLLHFVKESKQDESGMPNNRFLAERTGGTYSTLKVQPAELEDSGVYFCASSKTAGLLYNEQFFGPGTRLTVL.

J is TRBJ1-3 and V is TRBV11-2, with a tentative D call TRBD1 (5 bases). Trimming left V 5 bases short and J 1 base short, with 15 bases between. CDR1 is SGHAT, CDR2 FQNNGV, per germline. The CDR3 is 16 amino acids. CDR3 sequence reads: CASSRQGPGSGNTIYF. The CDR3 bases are TGTGCCAGCAGCCGCCAGGGTCCCGGATCTGGAAACACCATATATTTT.

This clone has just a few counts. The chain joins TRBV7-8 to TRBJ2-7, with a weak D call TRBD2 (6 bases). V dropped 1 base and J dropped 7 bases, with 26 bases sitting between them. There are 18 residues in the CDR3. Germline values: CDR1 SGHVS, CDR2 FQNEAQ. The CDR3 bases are TGTGCCAGCAGCTTAGTCATAGAAATGAGGACGGGGCGGGGAGAGCAGTACTTC. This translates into CASSLVIEMRTGRGEQYF. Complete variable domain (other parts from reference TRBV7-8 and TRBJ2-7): GAGVSQSPRYKVAKRGQDVALRCDPISGHVSLFWYQQALGQGPEFLTYFQNEAQLDKSGLPSDRFFAERPEGSVSTLKIQRTQQEDSAVYLCASSLVIEMRTGRGEQYFGPGTRLTVT.

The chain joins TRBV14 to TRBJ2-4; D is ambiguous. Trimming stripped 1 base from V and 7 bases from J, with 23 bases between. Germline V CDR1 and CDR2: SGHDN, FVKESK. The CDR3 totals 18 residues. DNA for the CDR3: TGTGCCAGCAGCCAAGGGTCCGATACTTTTCTTCGTAGGAACATTCAGTACTTC. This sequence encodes CASSQGSDTFLRRNIQYF.

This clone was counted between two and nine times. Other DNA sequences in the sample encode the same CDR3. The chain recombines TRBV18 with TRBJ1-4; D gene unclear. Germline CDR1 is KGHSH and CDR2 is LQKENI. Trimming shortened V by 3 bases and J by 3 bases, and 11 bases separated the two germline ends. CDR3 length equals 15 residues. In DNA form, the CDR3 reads TGTGCCAGCTCACCTCCCAGCGGGGCTAATGAAAAACTGTTTTTT. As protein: CASSPPSGANEKLFF. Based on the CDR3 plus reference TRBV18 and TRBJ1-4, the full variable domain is NAGVMQNPRHLVRRRGQEARLRCSPMKGHSHVYWYRQLPEEGLKFMVYLQKENIIDESGMPKERFSAEFPKEGPSILRIQQVVRGDSAAYFCASSPPSGANEKLFFGSGTQLSVL.

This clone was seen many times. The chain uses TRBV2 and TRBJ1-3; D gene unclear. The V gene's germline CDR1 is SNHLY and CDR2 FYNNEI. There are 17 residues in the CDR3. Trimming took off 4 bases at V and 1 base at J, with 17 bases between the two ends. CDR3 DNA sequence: TGTGCCAGCAGTGCATCGGCCTACATATCATCTGGAAACACCATATATTTT. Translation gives CASSASAYISSGNTIYF.

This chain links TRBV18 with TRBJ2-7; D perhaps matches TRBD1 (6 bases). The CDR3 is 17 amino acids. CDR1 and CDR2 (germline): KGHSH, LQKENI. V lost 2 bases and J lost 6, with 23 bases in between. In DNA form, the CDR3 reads TGTGCCAGCTCACCAGGGCAGGGGTTGAGTCTCCCGGGCGAGCAGTACTTC. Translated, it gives CASSPGQGLSLPGEQYF.